Listed here are 19 T cell receptor beta chains from one sample, sequenced in a study of blood T cell repertoires in COVID-19. Method: immunoSEQ multiplex PCR; TCRdb's copy keeps in-frame clones and lacks some. The sample includes fewer than 55,000 clones, around 81% seen only once; the top ten take around a quarter. The sample was peripheral blood. Receptors were obtained from a woman aged 80 or older with COVID-19, enrolled during active disease.

The chain is built from TRBV6-4 and TRBJ1-2; 7 bases match TRBD1. Losses at the gene ends were 5 bases for V and 2 bases for J; bases not matched to a gene: 2. The CDR3 is made up of 13 amino acids. CDR1 MRHNA and CDR2 SNTAGT come from the germline V gene. The CDR3 DNA reads TGTGCCAGCAGTAAGGGACAGAACTATGGCTACACCTTC. Translated: CASSKGQNYGYTF.

The chain uses TRBV6-5 and TRBJ2-2; possibly TRBD2 for D (5 bases). The V end was cut by 2 bases, the J end by 6 bases, with 16 bases between. The CDR3 is 16 residues long. Germline V gene data show CDR1 as MNHEY and CDR2 as SVGAGI. CDR3 loop: CASSYPERAGAGELFF. DNA for the CDR3: TGTGCCAGCAGTTACCCGGAGAGGGCAGGAGCCGGGGAGCTGTTTTTT.

The rearrangement joins TRBV6-2 or TRBV6-3 to TRBJ2-1, with D unclear. V lost 3 bases and J lost 10, with 10 bases in between. Per the germline V gene, CDR1 is MNHEY and CDR2 is SVGEGT. CDR3 length: 12 amino acids. This chain's CDR3 is CASSYSLVEQFF. The CDR3 coding sequence is TGTGCCAGCAGTTATAGTCTAGTCGAGCAGTTCTTC.

The gene calls are TRBV5-1 and TRBJ2-2; 11 bases line up with TRBD2. With 1 base clipped from V and 6 bases from J, the junction kept 5 bases outside the gene matches. This CDR3 region has 16 residues. Germline lookup yields CDR1 SGHRS and CDR2 YFSETQ. The CDR3 spells CASSLKLAGASGELFF. CDR3 nucleotides: TGCGCCAGCAGCTTGAAACTAGCGGGAGCCTCCGGGGAGCTGTTTTTT.

V and J are TRBV5-4 and TRBJ1-2; weak D call: TRBD1 (5 bases). Looked up from germline, CDR1 is SGHNT and CDR2 is YYREEE (reference sequence). Trimming pared 4 bases from V and 0 bases from J, leaving 16 bases between. This CDR3 region has 16 residues. This chain's CDR3 is CASSPVLGGANYGYTF. The CDR3 nucleotides are TGTGCCAGCAGCCCGGTGTTGGGGGGGGCTAACTATGGCTACACCTTC.

The chain employs TRBV9 and TRBJ2-3; 11 bases fit TRBD2. This CDR3 has 16 amino acids. Germline V gene data show CDR1 as SGDLS and CDR2 as YYNGEE. Trimming took 0 bases from V and 6 from J; bases not matched to a gene: 6. DNA of the CDR3: TGTGCCAGCAGCGTAGCACTAGCGGGAGTGGGCGATACGCAGTATTTT. This translates into CASSVALAGVGDTQYF.

The gene calls are TRBV7-2 and TRBJ1-5; a possible D gene is TRBD1 (5 bases). Trimming cost V 3 bases and J 4 bases, with 19 bases left between them. CDR1 is SGHTA, CDR2 FQGNSA, per germline. The CDR3 runs to 17 residues. The CDR3 region is CASSFRGRTLGNQPQHF. The CDR3 DNA reads as TGTGCCAGCAGCTTCCGCGGCAGGACATTAGGAAATCAGCCCCAGCATTTT.

The V call is TRBV19, the J call TRBJ2-6; 9 bases line up with TRBD1. The V segment lost 9 bases and the J segment 4 bases; nucleotides outside the gene matches: 10. The CDR3 consists of 16 residues. Germline V gene lookup returns CDR1 LNHDA and CDR2 SQIVND (reference sequence). CDR3 sequence reads: CARAGTGPLGANVLTF. The DNA of the CDR3 is TGTGCCAGGGCGGGGACAGGGCCTCTCGGGGCCAACGTCCTGACTTTC.

The J gene is TRBJ2-5, the V gene TRBV7-9; a possible D gene is TRBD2 (5 bases). In germline, CDR1 is SEHNR, CDR2 FQNEAQ (reference sequence). Trimming left V 1 base short and J 5 bases short, with 14 bases between. The CDR3 runs to 15 residues. For the CDR3, the DNA is TGTGCCAGCAGCTTAGGAGTCTCGGGGATGGAGACCCAGTACTTC. It specifies CASSLGVSGMETQYF.

V usage is TRBV29-1 and J usage is TRBJ1-5; 9 positions agree with TRBD1. V lost 7 bases and J lost 2; bases outside the gene matches: 6. The CDR3 extends over 14 amino acids. The germline V gene encodes CDR1 SQVTM and CDR2 ANQGSEA. The CDR3 bases are TGCAGCGCCGGGACAGGGTTCGGCAATCAGCCCCAGCATTTT. Its protein product is CSAGTGFGNQPQHF.

This chain links TRBV28 with TRBJ2-2, with D hard to call. Germline V gene sequence: CDR1 MDHEN, CDR2 SYDVKM. The germline V and J ends were trimmed by 2 bases and 5 bases, with 3 bases remaining between them. This CDR3 is 12 amino acids long. The CDR3 spells CASSLETGELFF. The CDR3 DNA reads as TGTGCCAGCAGTTTAGAGACCGGGGAGCTGTTTTTT. Supplemented by reference TRBV28 and TRBJ2-2, the full variable domain reads DVKVTQSSRYLVKRTGEKVFLECVQDMDHENMFWYRQDPGLGLRLIYFSYDVKMKEKGDIPEGYSVSREKKERFSLILESASTNQTSMYLCASSLETGELFFGEGSRLTVL.

The chain uses TRBV6-5 and TRBJ2-7; TRBD1 matches at 9 bases. Trimming took 6 bases from V and 3 from J; bases not matched to a gene: 6. Germline V lookup: CDR1 MNHEY, CDR2 SVGAGI. The CDR3 runs 14 residues. The CDR3 region has the DNA TGTGCCAGCAGAAGACAGACAGGGGGCTACGAGCAGTACTTC. Translating gives CASRRQTGGYEQYF.

This sequence joins TRBV27 and TRBJ1-4; TRBD1 might be the D (5 bases). CDR3 length: 15 amino acids. Looked up from germline, CDR1 is MNHEY and CDR2 is SMNVEV (reference sequence). V was pared by 6 bases and J by 3 bases, with 14 bases between. For the CDR3, the DNA is TGTGCCAGCAGCCTGATGGCAGGGCCTAATGAAAAACTGTTTTTT. Encoded protein: CASSLMAGPNEKLFF.

CDR3 bases: TGTGCCAGCAGCCCCACAGGGTTGACTGGAAACACCATATATTTT. Translating gives CASSPTGLTGNTIYF. This chain joins TRBV28 and TRBJ1-3; TRBD1 might be the D (6 bases). The CDR3 extends over 15 amino acids. Germline V gene data show CDR1 as MDHEN and CDR2 as SYDVKM. Trimming stripped 6 bases from V and 2 bases from J, with 14 bases between.

The chain uses TRBV4-2 and TRBJ2-7; D is perhaps TRBD2 (5 bases). Germline loops: CDR1 LGHNA, CDR2 YNFKEQ. The CDR3 is made up of 18 amino acids. V was trimmed by 1 base and J by 0 bases, leaving 19 bases between them. CDR3 sequence: CASSQGLTAGSFSYEQYF. The DNA of the CDR3 is TGTGCCAGCAGCCAAGGGCTAACGGCGGGCTCCTTCTCCTACGAGCAGTACTTC.

The chain carries TRBV5-1 and TRBJ2-7, with 9 bases aligning to TRBD1. This CDR3 comprises 16 residues. With 0 bases clipped from V and 2 bases from J, the junction kept 6 bases outside the gene matches. Per germline, CDR1 SGHRS and CDR2 YFSETQ. The CDR3 sequence: CASSLGPGQGTYEQYF. In nucleotides, the CDR3 is TGCGCCAGCAGCTTGGGCCCGGGACAGGGAACCTACGAGCAGTACTTC. Based on the CDR3 plus reference TRBV5-1 and TRBJ2-7, the full variable domain is KAGVTQTPRYLIKTRGQQVTLSCSPISGHRSVSWYQQTPGQGLQFLFEYFSETQRNKGNFPGRFSGRQFSNSRSEMNVSTLELGDSALYLCASSLGPGQGTYEQYFGPGTRLTVT.

The rearrangement joins TRBV18 to TRBJ2-4; 7 bases align to TRBD2. Looked up from germline, CDR1 is KGHSH and CDR2 is LQKENI. J lost 3 bases, V lost 3 bases, and 11 bases had no gene match. The CDR3 is made up of 17 amino acids. The CDR3 region is CASSPRDYSLGKNIQYF. DNA for the CDR3: TGTGCCAGCTCACCCCGGGACTACTCTTTAGGCAAAAACATTCAGTACTTC.

The V call is TRBV4-1, the J call TRBJ2-2; D might be TRBD2 (5 bases). Per germline, CDR1 MGHRA and CDR2 YSYEKL. V lost 1 base and J lost 0, with 9 bases in between. The CDR3 sequence is 16 residues long. This chain's CDR3 is CASSQVGLSNTGELFF. The CDR3, as DNA: TGCGCCAGCAGCCAAGTAGGACTCTCGAACACCGGGGAGCTGTTTTTT.

The rearrangement uses TRBV14 and TRBJ2-5; 8 bases map to TRBD2. V lost 4 bases, J lost 1 base, and 5 bases stayed unmatched. This CDR3 has 15 residues. Germline CDR1 and CDR2: SGHDN and FVKESK. CDR3 protein: CASSPHGGAQETQYF. The CDR3 DNA is TGTGCCAGCAGCCCCCACGGGGGGGCCCAAGAGACCCAGTACTTC.